The present entry profiles one T cell receptor (beta chain) with its context. The protocol was immunoSEQ multiplex PCR, while the TCRdb copy is restricted to in-frame clones and leaves out a portion. Among hundreds of thousands of clones listed, around 89% were seen once. This entry is derived from a study of blood T cell repertoires in COVID-19. About the study: Samples taken during acute and convalescent COVID-19 were collected in the United States, Italy and Spain. Nucleic acid was either cDNA or gDNA, and it came from T cells, B-cell-depleted T cells, or PBMCs.

Seattle's enrolled individuals joined amid active infection and were then monitored longitudinally. The CDR3 runs 14 residues. The V gene lost 6 bases and the J gene lost 4 bases, with 15 bases spanning the gap. The germline gives CDR1 MNHEY, CDR2 SMNVEV (reference sequence). This TCR was recovered from a woman between 40 and 55 years old with COVID-19, enrolled during active disease. This chain links TRBV27 with TRBJ1-2, with D perhaps TRBD1 (6 bases). Sequencing was performed on peripheral blood. DNA of the CDR3: TGTGCCAGCAGCAAACAGGGCTCCTTCTATGGCTACACCTTC. Protein: CASSKQGSFYGYTF.